One and the same sample provided the 10 T cell receptor beta chains below, sequenced in a study of T cell repertoires in cytomegalovirus infection. Their cognate antigens are unknown. Each CDR3 protein gets one entry after TCRdb re-called the reads with MiXCR. This sample has under 150,000 distinct CDR3 sequences; about 24% occur once, and the top ten carry about a third. The sequenced sample was PBMCs, sequenced either directly or after in vitro stimulation (not recorded which). The receptors derive from a human donor in good health (CMV status not recorded). Some clones in this sample may be carry-over from other donors' samples.

This clonotype was observed at least ten times. V gene TRBV7-2 combines with J gene TRBJ2-3; TRBD2 matches 7 bases. CDR3 length: 14 residues. The germline gives CDR1 SGHTA, CDR2 FQGNSA. With 1 base clipped from V and 4 bases from J, the junction kept 2 bases outside the gene matches. CDR3 DNA sequence: TGTGCCAGCAGCTTAGGCGGGAGCGCAGATACGCAGTATTTT. Protein product: CASSLGGSADTQYF.

This clonotype was seen more than once but under ten times. The chain has TRBV6-1 and TRBJ2-7, with D possibly matching TRBD2 (5 bases). The V and J ends lost 2 bases and 3 bases respectively, with 11 bases between them. This CDR3 has 14 residues. Germline CDR1 MNHNS, CDR2 SASEGT. This chain's CDR3 is CASSESRRGYEQYV. As DNA, the CDR3 is TGTGCCAGCAGTGAATCTCGTCGGGGCTACGAGCAGTACGTC.

V is TRBV24-1 and J is TRBJ2-1, with 9 bases aligning to TRBD2. The CDR3 extends over 16 amino acids. CDR1 is KGHDR, CDR2 SFDVKD, per germline. Trimming cost V 3 bases and J 0 bases; bases outside gene matches: 2. In DNA form, the CDR3 reads TGTGCCACCAGTGATCAAGCGGGAGGCTCCTACAATGAGCAGTTCTTC. Its translation is CATSDQAGGSYNEQFF.

V usage is TRBV14 and J usage is TRBJ2-3, with D perhaps matching TRBD1 or TRBD2 (6 bases each). The V and J ends lost 7 bases and 1 base respectively, with 9 bases between them. The CDR3 has 13 residues. Germline-derived CDR1 and CDR2 are SGHDN and FVKESK. The CDR3 sequence is CASKGGRTDTQYF. The CDR3 nucleotides read TGTGCCAGCAAAGGGGGGCGCACAGATACGCAGTATTTT.

This clonotype was detected many times. CDR3 amino acids: CASSRGTYNEKLFF. Here the CDR3 DNA reads TGTGCCAGCAGCCGTGGGACCTATAATGAAAAACTGTTTTTT. The J gene is TRBJ1-4, the V gene TRBV12-3 or TRBV12-4, with D perhaps matching TRBD1 (5 bases). With 6 bases removed from V and 4 bases from J, the gap between germline ends came to 12 bases. The CDR3 loop spans 14 amino acids.

This clonotype was seen more than once but under ten times. This sequence joins TRBV11-3 and TRBJ2-7; 8 nucleotides align to TRBD2. Germline V lookup: CDR1 SGHNT, CDR2 YENEEA. V lost 2 bases to trimming and J lost 6 bases; unmatched junction nucleotides: 6. The CDR3 sequence is 14 residues long. CDR3 sequence (DNA): TGTGCCAGCAGCTTATCAGCGGGAGTTCCCGAGCAGTACTTC. Its protein is CASSLSAGVPEQYF.

The chain uses TRBV6-2 or TRBV6-3 and TRBJ2-1; 11 nucleotides align to TRBD2. The ends lost 6 bases at V and 5 bases at J; junction bases unmatched: 6. This CDR3 contains 15 residues. Germline V gene data show CDR1 as MNHEY and CDR2 as SVGEGT. CDR3 sequence: CASSRGTSGHNEQFF. The CDR3 DNA reads TGTGCCAGCAGCAGAGGGACTAGCGGTCACAATGAGCAGTTCTTC.

The table lists this clonotype with many counts. The V gene is TRBV7-2, the J gene TRBJ1-2; D gene ambiguous. Between the trimmed V and J ends, which lost 8 bases and 0 bases, there was a span of 10 bases. The CDR3 loop spans 13 amino acids. Germline CDR1 and CDR2: SGHTA and FQGNSA. CDR3 region: CASASTANYGYTF. The CDR3 DNA reads as TGTGCCAGCGCGAGCACCGCTAACTATGGCTACACCTTC.

The chain links TRBV12-3 or TRBV12-4 to TRBJ2-4; the D gene is possibly TRBD2 (6 bases). The CDR3 covers 12 residues. V was clipped by 3 bases and J by 6 bases, with 6 bases between them. The CDR3 DNA reads as TGTGCCAGCAGTTTGGAGGGAAACATTCAGTACTTC. Translated, it gives CASSLEGNIQYF.

This clonotype has just a few counts. The chain recombines TRBV11-2 with TRBJ2-3; D unclear. CDR3 size: 16 residues. Trimming left V 3 bases short and J 6 bases short, with 19 bases between. The V gene's germline CDR1 is SGHAT and CDR2 FQNNGV. The CDR3 is CASSFPQLPSGDTQYF. CDR3 sequence (DNA): TGTGCCAGCAGCTTCCCACAGCTTCCCTCCGGGGATACGCAGTATTTT.